Listed here are 9 T cell receptor beta chains from one sample, sequenced in a study of blood T cell repertoires in COVID-19. Some clones are missing from TCRdb's copy, which holds only in-frame ones; the method was immunoSEQ multiplex PCR. The data contain approximately 450,000 clones, around 89% of them seen just once; the ten biggest clones take up 4% to 5.5%. Sequencing input: peripheral blood. The receptors originated from a woman in her thirties with acute or convalescent COVID-19.

A few counts support this clone. The chain employs TRBV2 and TRBJ2-7, with 9 positions matching TRBD1. Trimming took 3 bases from V and 6 from J; bases not matched to a gene: 12. Germline V lookup: CDR1 SNHLY, CDR2 FYNNEI. The CDR3 runs to 16 residues. The CDR3 reads CASSDETGGVMGEQYF. In nucleotides, the CDR3 is TGTGCCAGCAGTGACGAAACAGGGGGCGTGATGGGCGAGCAGTACTTC. Using reference TRBV2 and TRBJ2-7 for the parts outside the CDR3, the full variable domain is EPEVTQTPSHQVTQMGQEVILRCVPISNHLYFYWYRQILGQKVEFLVSFYNNEISEKSEIFDDQFSVERPDGSNFTLKIRSTKLEDSAMYFCASSDETGGVMGEQYFGPGTRLTVT.

The chain employs TRBV4-1 and TRBJ2-7; TRBD1 is a possible D gene (6 bases). V lost 0 bases and J 5 bases, leaving 11 bases between the germline ends. The CDR3 loop spans 14 amino acids. Germline assignment: CDR1 MGHRA and CDR2 YSYEKL. For the CDR3, the DNA is TGCGCCAGCAGCCAAGAGGGACAATTGAACGAGCAGTACTTC. Its translation is CASSQEGQLNEQYF.

The J gene is TRBJ2-1, the V gene TRBV28; D unclear. The V gene's germline CDR1 is MDHEN and CDR2 SYDVKM. With 3 bases removed from V and 6 bases from J, the gap between germline ends came to 15 bases. The CDR3 runs 15 residues. In nucleotides, the CDR3 is TGTGCCAGCAGTTTGCGCAGACACGCTCCCAATGAGCAGTTCTTC. It is translated as CASSLRRHAPNEQFF. Together with reference TRBV28 and TRBJ2-1, the CDR3 gives the full variable domain: DVKVTQSSRYLVKRTGEKVFLECVQDMDHENMFWYRQDPGLGLRLIYFSYDVKMKEKGDIPEGYSVSREKKERFSLILESASTNQTSMYLCASSLRRHAPNEQFFGPGTRLTVL.

This clone was found a few times. The chain employs TRBV29-1 and TRBJ2-7; tentative D call: TRBD2 (5 bases). Trimming shortened V by 0 bases and J by 4 bases, and 10 bases separated the two germline ends. Germline V gives CDR1 SQVTM, CDR2 ANQGSEA. CDR3 length equals 13 residues. The CDR3 sequence is CSVEDGVMYEQYF. The CDR3 DNA reads TGCAGCGTTGAAGACGGGGTGATGTACGAGCAGTACTTC.

The V gene is TRBV7-6, the J gene TRBJ2-1, with 9 positions matching TRBD2. In germline, CDR1 is SGHVS, CDR2 FNYEAQ. This CDR3 comprises 16 residues. V lost 3 bases and J lost 8; bases outside the gene matches: 11. This CDR3 reads CASSLGRGGHRDEQFF. As DNA, the CDR3 is TGTGCCAGCAGCTTGGGGCGGGGGGGCCATCGCGATGAGCAGTTCTTC.

The sample holds one count of this clone. The chain combines TRBV11-2 with TRBJ2-5, with 10 bases lining up with TRBD2. This CDR3 comprises 16 residues. Per the germline V gene, CDR1 is SGHAT and CDR2 is FQNNGV. Germline trimming cut 2 bases from V and 3 bases from J; bases unmatched to any gene: 6. Written as DNA, the CDR3 is TGTGCCAGCAGCTTAAGCGGGGGGGCTCTGAAAGAGACCCAGTACTTC. Translating gives CASSLSGGALKETQYF.

The rearrangement uses TRBV20-1 and TRBJ2-7; no clear D. V gave up 3 bases and J gave up 4 bases, with 10 bases separating them. From germline, CDR1 is DFQATT and CDR2 SNEGSKA (reference sequence). CDR3 size: 12 residues. Written as DNA, the CDR3 is TGCAGTGCTAGTAGAGACGGGTACGAGCAGTACTTC. It translates to CSASRDGYEQYF.

The CDR3 nucleotides are TGTGCCAGCAGCTTAGTTCAGTGGCAGGGTAACTCTGAAGCTTTCTTT. This codes for CASSLVQWQGNSEAFF. The gene calls are TRBV11-2 and TRBJ1-1; perhaps TRBD1 as D (5 bases). The germline CDR1 and CDR2 sequences are SGHAT and FQNNGV. This CDR3 contains 16 residues. V was trimmed by 1 base and J by 6 bases, leaving 18 bases between them.

The V and J genes are TRBV6-6 and TRBJ2-3, with 11 bases identical to TRBD1. V was pared by 7 bases and J by 2 bases, with 8 bases of the junction left unmatched. Looked up from germline, CDR1 is MNHNY and CDR2 is SVGAGI (reference sequence). This CDR3 comprises 16 residues. The CDR3 DNA is TGTGCCAGCACGGGACAGGGGGTTGAAAACACAGATACGCAGTATTTT. Protein sequence: CASTGQGVENTDTQYF.